Presented here are 7 T cell receptor beta chains from one specimen sequenced in a study of CD8 T cells in Susac syndrome. An amount of RNA that ranged from roughly 0.45 to 1 ug was reverse transcribed with random hexamers. TCRdb re-called the immunoSEQ multiplex PCR reads through MiXCR, storing one row per CDR3 protein. The data contain hundreds of thousands of distinct CDR3 sequences, just under 95% of them singletons. The specimen sequenced was CD4+ T cells from PBMCs. The receptors derive from a human donor with multiple sclerosis.

The J gene is TRBJ1-5, the V gene TRBV5-6, with TRBD1 as a possible D gene (6 bases). The CDR3 runs to 15 residues. Trimming removed 1 base at V and 4 bases at J, with 12 bases between. The V gene's germline CDR1 is SGHDT and CDR2 YYEEEE. The CDR3 nucleotides read TGTGCCAGCAGCTTGTACGTAACAGGGAATCAGCCCCAGCATTTT. It yields the protein CASSLYVTGNQPQHF.

The CDR3 sequence is CASSFGAGANTEAFF. The DNA for the CDR3 is TGCGCCAGCAGCTTCGGGGCAGGCGCGAACACTGAAGCTTTCTTT. This rearrangement joins TRBV5-1 to TRBJ1-1, with a weak D call TRBD1 (5 bases). CDR3 length: 15 residues. V lost 2 bases and J 1 base, leaving 12 bases between the germline ends. Per the germline V gene, CDR1 is SGHRS and CDR2 is YFSETQ.

The rearrangement joins TRBV19 to TRBJ1-1; a weak D match, TRBD1 (5 bases). The CDR3 runs 13 residues. Germline CDR1 is LNHDA and CDR2 is SQIVND (reference sequence). V lost 0 bases to trimming and J lost 3 bases, with 5 bases between them. CDR3: CASSIETDTEAFF. The CDR3 nucleotides are TGTGCCAGTAGTATAGAGACAGACACTGAAGCTTTCTTT. The full variable domain, its missing parts supplied by reference TRBV19 and TRBJ1-1, is DGGITQSPKYLFRKEGQNVTLSCEQNLNHDAMYWYRQDPGQGLRLIYYSQIVNDFQKGDIAEGYSVSREKKESFPLTVTSAQKNPTAFYLCASSIETDTEAFFGQGTRLTVV.

This clonotype was found once. The V and J genes are TRBV9 and TRBJ2-2; TRBD2 matches 7 bases. This CDR3 is built from 17 residues. The V and J ends lost 0 bases and 1 base, in that order; junction bases with no gene match: 6. Germline loops: CDR1 SGDLS, CDR2 YYNGEE. CDR3 residues: CASSVVFGGENTGELFF. CDR3 bases: TGTGCCAGCAGCGTAGTTTTTGGGGGGGAGAACACCGGGGAGCTGTTTTTT.

V gene TRBV7-2 combines with J gene TRBJ2-1; TRBD2 agrees at 7 bases. CDR1 and CDR2 from the germline V gene are SGHTA and FQGNSA. V lost 3 bases to trimming and J lost 7 bases; unmatched junction nucleotides: 6. CDR3 length equals 14 residues. Here the CDR3 DNA reads TGTGCCAGCAGCTTGCGACTAGCAGATAATGAGCAGTTCTTC. As protein: CASSLRLADNEQFF.

The CDR3 DNA reads as TGTGCCAGCAGCCCTACTAGCGGTCTAATCAATGAGCAGTTCTTC. As protein: CASSPTSGLINEQFF. This rearrangement joins TRBV6-2 or TRBV6-3 to TRBJ2-1; TRBD2 matches at 8 bases. The CDR3 spans 15 residues. The germline V gene encodes CDR1 MNHEY and CDR2 SVGEGT. Germline trimming cut 6 bases from V and 6 bases from J; bases unmatched to any gene: 10.

The CDR3 is CATTPKSRSSEQYV. The CDR3 DNA reads TGTGCCACCACCCCAAAGTCCAGGAGCAGCGAGCAGTACGTC. The J gene is TRBJ2-7, the V gene TRBV24-1, with D unclear. V dropped 8 bases and J dropped 6 bases, with 19 bases sitting between them. The CDR3 covers 14 residues. Germline V lookup: CDR1 KGHDR, CDR2 SFDVKD.